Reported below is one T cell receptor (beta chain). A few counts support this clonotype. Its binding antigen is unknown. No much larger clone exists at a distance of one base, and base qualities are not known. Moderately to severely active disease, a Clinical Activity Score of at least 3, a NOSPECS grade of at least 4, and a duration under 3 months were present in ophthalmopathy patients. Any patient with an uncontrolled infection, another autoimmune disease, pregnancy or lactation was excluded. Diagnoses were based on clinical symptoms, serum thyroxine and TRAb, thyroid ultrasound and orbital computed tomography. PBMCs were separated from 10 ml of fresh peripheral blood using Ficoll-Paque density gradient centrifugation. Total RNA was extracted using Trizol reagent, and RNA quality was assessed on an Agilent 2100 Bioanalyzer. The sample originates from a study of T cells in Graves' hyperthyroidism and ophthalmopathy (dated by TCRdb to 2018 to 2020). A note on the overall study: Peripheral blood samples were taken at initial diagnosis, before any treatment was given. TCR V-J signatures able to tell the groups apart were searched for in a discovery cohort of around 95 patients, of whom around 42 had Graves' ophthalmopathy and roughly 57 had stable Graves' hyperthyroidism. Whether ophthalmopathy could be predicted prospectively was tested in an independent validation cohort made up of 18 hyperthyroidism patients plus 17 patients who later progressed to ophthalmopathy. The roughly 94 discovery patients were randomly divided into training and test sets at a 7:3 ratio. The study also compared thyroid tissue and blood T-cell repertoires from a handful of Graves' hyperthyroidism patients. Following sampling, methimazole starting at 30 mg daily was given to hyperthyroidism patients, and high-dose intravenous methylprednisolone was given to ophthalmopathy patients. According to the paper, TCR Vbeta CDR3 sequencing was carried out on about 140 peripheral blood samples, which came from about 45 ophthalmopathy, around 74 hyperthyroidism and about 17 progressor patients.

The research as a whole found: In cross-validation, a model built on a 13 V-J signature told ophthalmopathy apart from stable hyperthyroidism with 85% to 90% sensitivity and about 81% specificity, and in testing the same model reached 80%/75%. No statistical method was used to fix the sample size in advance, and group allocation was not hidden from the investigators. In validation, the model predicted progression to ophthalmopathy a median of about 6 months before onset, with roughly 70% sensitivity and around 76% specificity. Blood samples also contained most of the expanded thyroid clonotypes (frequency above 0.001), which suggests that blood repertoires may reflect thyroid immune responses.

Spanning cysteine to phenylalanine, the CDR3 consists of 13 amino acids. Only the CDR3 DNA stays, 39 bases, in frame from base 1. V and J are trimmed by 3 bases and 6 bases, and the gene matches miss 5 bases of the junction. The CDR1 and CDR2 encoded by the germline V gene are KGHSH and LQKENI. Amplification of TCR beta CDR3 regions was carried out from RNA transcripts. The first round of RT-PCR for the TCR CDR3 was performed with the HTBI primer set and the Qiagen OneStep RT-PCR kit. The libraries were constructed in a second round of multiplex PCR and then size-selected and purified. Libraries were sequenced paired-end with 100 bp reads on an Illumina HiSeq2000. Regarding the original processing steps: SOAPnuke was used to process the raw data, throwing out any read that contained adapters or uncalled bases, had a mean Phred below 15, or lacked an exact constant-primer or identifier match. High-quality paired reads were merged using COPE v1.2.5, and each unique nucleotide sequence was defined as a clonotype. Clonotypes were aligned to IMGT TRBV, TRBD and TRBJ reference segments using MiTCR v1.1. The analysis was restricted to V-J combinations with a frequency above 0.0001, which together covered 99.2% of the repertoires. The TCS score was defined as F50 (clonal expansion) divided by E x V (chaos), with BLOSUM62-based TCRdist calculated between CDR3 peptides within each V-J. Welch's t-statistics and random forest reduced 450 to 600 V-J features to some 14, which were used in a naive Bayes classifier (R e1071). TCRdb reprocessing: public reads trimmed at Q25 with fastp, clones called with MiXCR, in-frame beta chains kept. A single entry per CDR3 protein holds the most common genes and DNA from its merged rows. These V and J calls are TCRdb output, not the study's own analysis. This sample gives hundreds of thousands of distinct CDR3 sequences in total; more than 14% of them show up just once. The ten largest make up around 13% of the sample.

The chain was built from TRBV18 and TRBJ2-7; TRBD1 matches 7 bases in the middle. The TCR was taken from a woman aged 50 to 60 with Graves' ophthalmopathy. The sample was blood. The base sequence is TGTGCCAGCTCACCGACAGGGTCCGGCGAGCAGTACTTC. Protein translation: CASSPTGSGEQYF.